These T cell receptor beta chains were read from a single sample in a study of human thymus T cells. This table comes from immunoSEQ multiplex PCR, and its TCRdb copy is limited to in-frame clones, with some not included. The sample lists about 78,000 clones; 96% were seen once. What was sequenced was thymus tissue. All receptors derive from a boy younger than two with a congenital heart defect but otherwise immunologically healthy. CDR3s include the opening cysteine and the closing phenylalanine or tryptophan. Each record gives: V gene, J gene, clone size, D gene, CDR3 DNA, CDR3 protein. The D gene is left open where the match is weak. The size of a clone is reported for some rows only, either as once, few or many, or as a class for expanded clones.

>TRBV4-1|TRBJ2-2|NA|NA
TGCGCCAGCAGCCCTAGCCCCCGCGACGGGGAGCTGTTTTTT
CASSPSPRDGELFF
>TRBV4-1|TRBJ2-7|NA|TRBD1
TGCGCCAGCAGCCACAGCCGGACAGGGATCTACGAGCAGTACTTC
CASSHSRTGIYEQYF
>TRBV2|TRBJ2-3|NA|TRBD2
TGTGCCAGCAGTGAACCCCTAGCGGGAGGGACCACAGATACGCAGTATTTT
CASSEPLAGGTTDTQYF
>TRBV18|TRBJ1-1|NA|NA
TGTGCCAGCTCACCACCGGCAGACACTGAAGCTTTCTTT
CASSPPADTEAFF
>TRBV6-1|TRBJ1-6|once|NA
TGTGCCAGCAGTGATGGGCAGGGGTTGTATTCACCCCTCCACTTT
CASSDGQGLYSPLHF
>TRBV2|TRBJ1-2|NA|NA
TGTGCCAGCAGTGAATGTGGTCCGGTTTGTATACGACCCGCCTATGGCTACACCTTC
CASSECGPVCIRPAYGYTF
>TRBV6-1|TRBJ1-2|NA|NA
TGTGCCAGCAGTGATGACAGGCCCCGCTATGGCTACACCTTC
CASSDDRPRYGYTF
>TRBV7-3|TRBJ2-5|once|TRBD1
TGTGCCAGCAGCTTAAATGGTGACAGGGGGCTTCGAGAGACCCAGTACTTC
CASSLNGDRGLRETQYF
>TRBV18|TRBJ1-2|NA|NA
TGTGCCAGCTCACCACCGGTCATCCTTCCTCAGGGTGACTATGGCTACACCTTC
CASSPPVILPQGDYGYTF
>TRBV4-3|TRBJ2-3|NA|TRBD2
TGCGCCAGCAGCCAAGAGGGACTAGCCCCCACAGATACGCAGTATTTT
CASSQEGLAPTDTQYF
>TRBV28|TRBJ1-1|NA|NA
TGTGCCAGCAGTTTATTGGGACTGACGAACACTGAAGCTTTCTTT
CASSLLGLTNTEAFF
>TRBV27|TRBJ2-1|NA|NA
TGTGCCAGCAGTTCGGTACCTCCTAGCTCCCACAATGAGCAGTTCTTC
CASSSVPPSSHNEQFF
>TRBV21-1|TRBJ2-4|NA|NA
TGTGCCAGCAGCAAGGGTGGCTCAGAGATAGCCAAAAACATTCAGTACTTC
CASSKGGSEIAKNIQYF
>TRBV5-4|TRBJ2-2|NA|TRBD2
TGTGCCAGCAGCTTGGAGGGACTAGCGGGAGAATTCGGGGAGCTGTTTTTT
CASSLEGLAGEFGELFF
>TRBV9|TRBJ2-3|NA|NA
TGTGCCAGCAGCACAACGGGAGAGGGAGATAGATCTAGCACAGATACGCAGTATTTT
CASSTTGEGDRSSTDTQYF
>TRBV7-2|TRBJ2-4|NA|NA
TGTGCCAGCAGCTTTTTTCGGCATTATTCTGCCGTAGCCAAAAACATTCAGTACTTC
CASSFFRHYSAVAKNIQYF
>TRBV2|TRBJ2-1|NA|NA
TGTGCCAGCAGGGAGGACAGCCTTTTGGGGAACAATGAGCAGTTCTTC
CASREDSLLGNNEQFF
>TRBV28|TRBJ2-5|once|TRBD1
TGTGCCAGCAGCACATGTCCGGGGACAGGAGGTCAAGGGACCCAGTACTTC
CASSTCPGTGGQGTQYF
>TRBV19|TRBJ2-1|NA|TRBD1
TGTGCCAGTAGCATGGACAGGGATTACAATGAGCAGTTCTTC
CASSMDRDYNEQFF
>TRBV7-6|TRBJ2-5|NA|NA
TGTGCCAGCAGCTTAGGGCAGACCCAGTACTTC
CASSLGQTQYF
>TRBV7-2|TRBJ1-1|NA|NA
TGTGCCAGCAGCCCGACAGCGAACACTGAAGCTTTCTTT
CASSPTANTEAFF
>TRBV19|TRBJ2-5|NA|NA
TGTGCCAGTAGTATAGTATCCCCGGGGACCGAACCACAAGAGACCCAGTACTTC
CASSIVSPGTEPQETQYF
>TRBV29-1|TRBJ2-1|NA|NA
TGCAGCGTTCAACGGGGGGCCGAATACAATGAGCAGTTCTTC
CSVQRGAEYNEQFF